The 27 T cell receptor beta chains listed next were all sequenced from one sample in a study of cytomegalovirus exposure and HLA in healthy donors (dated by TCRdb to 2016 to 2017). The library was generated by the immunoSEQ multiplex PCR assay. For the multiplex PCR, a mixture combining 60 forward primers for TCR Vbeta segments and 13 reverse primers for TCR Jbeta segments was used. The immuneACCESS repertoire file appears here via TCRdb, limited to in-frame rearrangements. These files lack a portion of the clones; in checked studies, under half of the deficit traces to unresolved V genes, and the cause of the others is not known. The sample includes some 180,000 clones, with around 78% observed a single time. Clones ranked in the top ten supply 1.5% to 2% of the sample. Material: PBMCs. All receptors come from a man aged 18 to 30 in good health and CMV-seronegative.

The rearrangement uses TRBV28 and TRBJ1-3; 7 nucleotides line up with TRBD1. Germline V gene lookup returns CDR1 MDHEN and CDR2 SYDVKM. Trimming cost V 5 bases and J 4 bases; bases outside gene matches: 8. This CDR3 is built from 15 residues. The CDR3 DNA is TGTGCCAGCAGTCCTCCCGGGACAGAAGGAAACACCATATATTTT. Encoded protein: CASSPPGTEGNTIYF.

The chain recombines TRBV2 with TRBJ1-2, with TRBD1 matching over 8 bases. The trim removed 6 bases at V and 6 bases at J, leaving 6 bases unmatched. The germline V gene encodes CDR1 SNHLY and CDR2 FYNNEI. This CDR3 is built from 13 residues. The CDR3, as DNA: TGTGCCAGCAGCGAACAGGGGGGAGATGGCTACACCTTC. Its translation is CASSEQGGDGYTF.

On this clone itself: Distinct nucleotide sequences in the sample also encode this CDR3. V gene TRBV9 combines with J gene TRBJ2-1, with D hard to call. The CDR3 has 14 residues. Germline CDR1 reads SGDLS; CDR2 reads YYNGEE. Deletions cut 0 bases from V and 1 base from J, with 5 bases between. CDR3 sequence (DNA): TGTGCCAGCAGCGTAGGAGGTTCCTACAATGAGCAGTTCTTC. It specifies CASSVGGSYNEQFF.

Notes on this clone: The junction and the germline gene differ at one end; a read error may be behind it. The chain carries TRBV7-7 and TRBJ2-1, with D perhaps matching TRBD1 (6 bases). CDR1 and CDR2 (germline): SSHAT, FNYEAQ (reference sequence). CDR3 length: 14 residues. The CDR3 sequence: CASSLGRGGNEQFF. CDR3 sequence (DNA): TGTGCTAGCAGCTTAGGACGAGGGGGCAATGAGCAGTTCTTC.

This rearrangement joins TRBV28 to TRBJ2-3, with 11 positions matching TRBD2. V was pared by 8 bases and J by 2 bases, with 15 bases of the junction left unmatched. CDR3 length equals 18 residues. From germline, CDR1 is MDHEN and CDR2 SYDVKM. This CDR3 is CASGLPRSSGGTTDTQYF. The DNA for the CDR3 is TGTGCCAGCGGCCTTCCCCGGTCTAGCGGGGGGACCACAGATACGCAGTATTTT.

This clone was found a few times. The CDR3, as DNA: TGTGCCAGCGTAATGGGAGGGAGCCACCACGAGCAGTACTTC. Translating it yields CASVMGGSHHEQYF. The rearrangement joins TRBV21-1 to TRBJ2-7; no check of the table's D call, TRBD2, against the DNA was made. TRBV21-1 is designated a pseudogene. The CDR3 extends over 14 amino acids.

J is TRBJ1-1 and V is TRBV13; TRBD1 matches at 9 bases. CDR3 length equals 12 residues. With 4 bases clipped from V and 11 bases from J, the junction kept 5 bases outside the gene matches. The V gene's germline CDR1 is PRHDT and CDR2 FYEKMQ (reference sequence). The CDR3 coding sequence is TGTGCCAGCAGCTCGGGGACAGGGCGGGCTTTCTTT. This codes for CASSSGTGRAFF. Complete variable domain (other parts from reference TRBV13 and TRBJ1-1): AAGVIQSPRHLIKEKRETATLKCYPIPRHDTVYWYQQGPGQDPQFLISFYEKMQSDKGSIPDRFSAQQFSDYHSELNMSSLELGDSALYFCASSSGTGRAFFGQGTRLTVV.

The CDR3 here is CAISETGTGSSYNEQFF. In DNA form, the CDR3 reads TGTGCCATCAGTGAAACCGGGACAGGGAGCTCCTACAATGAGCAGTTCTTC. The chain carries TRBV10-3 and TRBJ2-1, with 9 bases aligning to TRBD1. The germline V gene encodes CDR1 ENHRY and CDR2 SYGVKD. The CDR3 length is 17 residues. The junction had 6 bases not matched to a gene; V was cut back by 3 bases and J by 0 bases.

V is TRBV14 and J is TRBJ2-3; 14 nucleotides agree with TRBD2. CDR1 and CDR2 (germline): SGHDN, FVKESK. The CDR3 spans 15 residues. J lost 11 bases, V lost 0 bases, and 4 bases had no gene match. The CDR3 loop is CASSQEGLAGGLQYF. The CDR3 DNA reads TGTGCCAGCAGCCAAGAAGGACTAGCGGGGGGCCTGCAGTATTTT.

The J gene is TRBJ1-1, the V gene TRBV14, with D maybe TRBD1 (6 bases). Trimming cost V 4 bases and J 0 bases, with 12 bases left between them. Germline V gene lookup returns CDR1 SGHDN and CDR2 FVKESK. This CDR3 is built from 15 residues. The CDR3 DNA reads TGTGCCAGCAGCCTTTCAGGGGTTCTGAACACTGAAGCTTTCTTT. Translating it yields CASSLSGVLNTEAFF.

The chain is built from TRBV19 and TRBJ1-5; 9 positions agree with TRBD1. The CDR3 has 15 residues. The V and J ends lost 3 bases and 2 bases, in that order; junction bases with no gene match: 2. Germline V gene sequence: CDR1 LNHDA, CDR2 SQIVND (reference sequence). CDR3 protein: CASSIRQGGNQPQHF. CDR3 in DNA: TGTGCCAGTAGTATTCGACAGGGGGGCAATCAGCCCCAGCATTTT.

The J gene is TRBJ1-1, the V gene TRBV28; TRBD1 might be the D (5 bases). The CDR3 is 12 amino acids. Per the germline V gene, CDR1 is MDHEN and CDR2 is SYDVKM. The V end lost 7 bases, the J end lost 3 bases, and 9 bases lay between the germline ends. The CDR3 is CASISGDTEAFF. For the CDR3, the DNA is TGTGCCAGCATCTCGGGGGACACTGAAGCTTTCTTT.

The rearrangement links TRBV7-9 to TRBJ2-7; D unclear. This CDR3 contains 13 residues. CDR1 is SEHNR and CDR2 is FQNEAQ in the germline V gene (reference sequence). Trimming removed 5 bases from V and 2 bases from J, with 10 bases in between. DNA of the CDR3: TGTGCCAGCAGCCCTAAAGAGGCCTACGAGCAGTACTTC. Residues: CASSPKEAYEQYF. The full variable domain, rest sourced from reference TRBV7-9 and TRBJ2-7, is DTGVSQNPRHKITKRGQNVTFRCDPISEHNRLYWYRQTLGQGPEFLTYFQNEAQLEKSRLLSDRFSAERPKGSFSTLEIQRTEQGDSAMYLCASSPKEAYEQYFGPGTRLTVT.

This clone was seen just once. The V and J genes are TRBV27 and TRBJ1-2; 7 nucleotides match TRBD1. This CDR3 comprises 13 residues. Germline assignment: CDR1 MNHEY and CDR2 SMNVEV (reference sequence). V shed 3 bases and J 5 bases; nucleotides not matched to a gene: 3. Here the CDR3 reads CASSFGTEYGYTF. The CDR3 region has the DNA TGTGCCAGCAGTTTTGGGACAGAATATGGCTACACCTTC.

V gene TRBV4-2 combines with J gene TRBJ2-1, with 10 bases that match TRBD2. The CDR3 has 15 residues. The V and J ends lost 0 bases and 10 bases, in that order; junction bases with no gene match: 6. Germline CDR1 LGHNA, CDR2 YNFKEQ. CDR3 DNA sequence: TGTGCCAGCAGCCAAGAGGGGCTAGCGGGGGCCGAGCAGTTCTTC. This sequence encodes CASSQEGLAGAEQFF.

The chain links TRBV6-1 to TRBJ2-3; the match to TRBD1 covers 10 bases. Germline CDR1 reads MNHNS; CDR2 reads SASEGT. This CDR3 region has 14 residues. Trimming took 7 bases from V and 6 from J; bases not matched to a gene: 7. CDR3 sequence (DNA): TGTGCCAGCACCGGACAGGGGGAGGTGGATACGCAGTATTTT. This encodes CASTGQGEVDTQYF.

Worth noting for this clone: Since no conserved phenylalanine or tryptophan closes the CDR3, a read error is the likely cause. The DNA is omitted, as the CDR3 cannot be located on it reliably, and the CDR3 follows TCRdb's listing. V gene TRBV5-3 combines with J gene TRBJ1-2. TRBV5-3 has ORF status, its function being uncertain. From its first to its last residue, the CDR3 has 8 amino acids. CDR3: CARSRPGG.

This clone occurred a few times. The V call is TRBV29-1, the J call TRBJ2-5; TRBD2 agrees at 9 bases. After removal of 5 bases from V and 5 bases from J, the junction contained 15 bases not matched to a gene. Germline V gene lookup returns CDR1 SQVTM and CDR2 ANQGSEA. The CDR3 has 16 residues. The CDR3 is CSVRSEAGGPGETQYF. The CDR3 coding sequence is TGCAGCGTTCGCTCTGAGGCGGGAGGGCCGGGGGAGACCCAGTACTTC.

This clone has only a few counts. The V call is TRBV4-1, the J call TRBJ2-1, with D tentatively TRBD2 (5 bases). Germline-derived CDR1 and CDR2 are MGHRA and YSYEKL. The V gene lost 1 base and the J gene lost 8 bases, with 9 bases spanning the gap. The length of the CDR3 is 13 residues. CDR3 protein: CASSQASFDEQFF. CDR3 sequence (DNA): TGCGCCAGCAGCCAAGCTAGCTTCGATGAGCAGTTCTTC.

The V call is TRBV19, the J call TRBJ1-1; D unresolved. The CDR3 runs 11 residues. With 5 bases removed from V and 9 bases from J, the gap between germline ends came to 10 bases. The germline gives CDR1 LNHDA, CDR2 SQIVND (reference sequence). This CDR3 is CASSGTYQAFF. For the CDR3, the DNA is TGTGCCAGTAGTGGTACATACCAAGCTTTCTTT.

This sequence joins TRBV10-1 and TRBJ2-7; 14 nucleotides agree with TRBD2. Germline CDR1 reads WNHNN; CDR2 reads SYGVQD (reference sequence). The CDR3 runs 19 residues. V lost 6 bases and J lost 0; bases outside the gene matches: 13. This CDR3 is CASSAAGLAGDPSSYEQYF. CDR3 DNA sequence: TGCGCCAGCAGCGCTGCGGGACTAGCGGGGGACCCTAGCTCCTACGAGCAGTACTTC.

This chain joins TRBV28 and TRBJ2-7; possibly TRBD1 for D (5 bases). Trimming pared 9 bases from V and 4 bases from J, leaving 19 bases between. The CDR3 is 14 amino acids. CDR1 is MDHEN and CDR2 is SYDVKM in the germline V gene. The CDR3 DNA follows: TGTGCCAGTAGAAGCACCAGGGCAAGTTACGAGCAGTACTTC. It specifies CASRSTRASYEQYF.

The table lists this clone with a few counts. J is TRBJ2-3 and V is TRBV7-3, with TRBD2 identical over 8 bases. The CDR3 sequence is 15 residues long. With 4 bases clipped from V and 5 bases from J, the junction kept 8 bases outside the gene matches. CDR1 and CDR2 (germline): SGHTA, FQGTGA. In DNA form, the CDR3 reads TGTGCCAGCAGCTCCGGCCAGCGGGAGATAGATACGCAGTATTTT. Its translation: CASSSGQREIDTQYF. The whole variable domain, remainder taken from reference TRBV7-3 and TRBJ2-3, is GAGVSQTPSNKVTEKGKYVELRCDPISGHTALYWYRQSLGQGPEFLIYFQGTGAADDSGLPNDRFFAVRPEGSVSTLKIQRTERGDSAVYLCASSSGQREIDTQYFGPGTRLTVL.

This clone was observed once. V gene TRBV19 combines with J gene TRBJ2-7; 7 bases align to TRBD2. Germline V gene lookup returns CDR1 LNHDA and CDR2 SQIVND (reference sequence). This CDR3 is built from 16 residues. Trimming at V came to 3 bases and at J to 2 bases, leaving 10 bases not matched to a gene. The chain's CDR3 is CASSISALASTYEQYF. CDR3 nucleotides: TGTGCCAGTAGTATTAGCGCACTAGCGTCGACCTACGAGCAGTACTTC. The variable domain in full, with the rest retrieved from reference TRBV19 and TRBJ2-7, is DGGITQSPKYLFRKEGQNVTLSCEQNLNHDAMYWYRQDPGQGLRLIYYSQIVNDFQKGDIAEGYSVSREKKESFPLTVTSAQKNPTAFYLCASSISALASTYEQYFGPGTRLTVT.

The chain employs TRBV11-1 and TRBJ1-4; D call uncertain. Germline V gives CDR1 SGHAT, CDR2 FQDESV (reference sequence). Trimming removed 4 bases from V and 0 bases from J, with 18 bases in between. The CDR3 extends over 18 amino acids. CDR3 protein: CASSSLGEAHSTNEKLFF. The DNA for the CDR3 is TGTGCCAGCAGCTCTCTCGGGGAGGCGCACTCAACTAATGAAAAACTGTTTTTT. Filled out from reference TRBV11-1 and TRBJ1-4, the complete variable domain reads EAEVAQSPRYKITEKSQAVAFWCDPISGHATLYWYRQILGQGPELLVQFQDESVVDDSQLPKDRFSAERLKGVDSTLKIQPAELGDSAMYLCASSSLGEAHSTNEKLFFGSGTQLSVL.

The DNA for the CDR3 is TGTGCCAGCAGTGTACAGGGAAGGAACGGCTACACCTTC. It codes for CASSVQGRNGYTF. The chain carries TRBV2 and TRBJ1-2; D is perhaps TRBD1 (6 bases). The CDR3 is 13 residues long. Germline CDR1 and CDR2: SNHLY and FYNNEI. V was shortened by 4 bases and J by 8 bases, with 14 bases between the two germline ends.

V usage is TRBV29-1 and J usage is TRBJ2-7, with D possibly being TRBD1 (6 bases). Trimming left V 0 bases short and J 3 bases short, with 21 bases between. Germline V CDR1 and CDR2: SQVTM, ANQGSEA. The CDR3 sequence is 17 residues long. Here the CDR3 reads CSVEDRQPGRDNYEQYF. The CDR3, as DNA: TGCAGCGTTGAAGATCGTCAGCCGGGCAGGGACAACTACGAGCAGTACTTC.